Below are 17 T cell receptor beta chains sequenced from a single sample in a study of blood T cell repertoires in COVID-19. Repertoires were generated with immunoSEQ multiplex PCR, while TCRdb's copy carries only in-frame clones and drops some. The sample includes roughly 180,000 clones, 75% to 90% of them seen just once. Sequenced material: PBMCs or T cells enriched from blood (not recorded which). The source of these receptors is a woman in her fifties or sixties who had recovered from COVID-19.

The rearrangement links TRBV7-2 to TRBJ1-2; TRBD1 aligns across 11 bases. There are 14 residues in the CDR3. Germline V gene lookup returns CDR1 SGHTA and CDR2 FQGNSA. V dropped 1 base and J dropped 7; count of bases not matched to a gene: 2. CDR3 in amino acids: CASSLVGQGGGYTF. CDR3 DNA: TGTGCCAGCAGCTTAGTGGGACAGGGGGGTGGCTACACCTTC.

This rearrangement joins TRBV11-3 to TRBJ2-7; D gene unclear. The CDR3 sequence is 15 residues long. CDR1 and CDR2 from the germline V gene are SGHNT and YENEEA. Between the trimmed V and J ends, which lost 10 bases and 7 bases, there was a span of 26 bases. The CDR3: CATHYHPGLPWEQYF. DNA of the CDR3: TGTGCCACACACTATCACCCCGGTCTGCCTTGGGAGCAGTACTTC.

V and J are TRBV7-2 and TRBJ2-2; 10 nucleotides line up with TRBD2. From germline, CDR1 is SGHTA and CDR2 FQGNSA. The length of the CDR3 is 17 residues. The junction had 9 bases not matched to a gene; V was cut back by 2 bases and J by 6 bases. The CDR3 is CASSLSPLAGVAGELFF. As DNA, the CDR3 is TGTGCCAGCAGCTTAAGTCCCCTAGCGGGAGTTGCCGGGGAGCTGTTTTTT.

The V gene is TRBV5-1, the J gene TRBJ2-2; no clear D. Germline V CDR1 and CDR2: SGHRS, YFSETQ. Trimming cost V 0 bases and J 3 bases, with 9 bases left between them. The length of the CDR3 is 15 residues. The CDR3 nucleotides are TGCGCCAGCAGCTTGGATTACGACTACACCGGGGAGCTGTTTTTT. Encoded protein: CASSLDYDYTGELFF.

The chain employs TRBV5-1 and TRBJ2-1, with D possibly matching TRBD2 (6 bases). V dropped 7 bases and J dropped 0 bases, with 14 bases sitting between them. This CDR3 has 15 residues. Per the germline V gene, CDR1 is SGHRS and CDR2 is YFSETQ. The CDR3 bases are TGCGCCAGCCGACTGGAGGGCGGCTCCTACAATGAGCAGTTCTTC. This encodes CASRLEGGSYNEQFF.

This clone was recorded a few times. The V call is TRBV5-4, the J call TRBJ1-2; unclear D gene. This CDR3 is 14 amino acids long. Germline V CDR1 and CDR2: SGHNT, YYREEE (reference sequence). The V gene lost 1 base and the J gene lost 0 bases, with 7 bases spanning the gap. DNA of the CDR3: TGTGCCAGCAGCTTGACAGCATCTAACTATGGCTACACCTTC. Its protein product is CASSLTASNYGYTF.

This chain uses TRBV5-1 with TRBJ1-2; D ambiguous. CDR3 length equals 13 residues. V lost 0 bases and J 6 bases, leaving 9 bases between the germline ends. Per the germline V gene, CDR1 is SGHRS and CDR2 is YFSETQ. CDR3 loop: CASSLDGLDGYTF. CDR3 in DNA: TGCGCCAGCAGCTTGGACGGACTCGATGGCTACACCTTC. Full variable domain (remainder filled in from reference TRBV5-1 and TRBJ1-2): KAGVTQTPRYLIKTRGQQVTLSCSPISGHRSVSWYQQTPGQGLQFLFEYFSETQRNKGNFPGRFSGRQFSNSRSEMNVSTLELGDSALYLCASSLDGLDGYTFGSGTRLTVV.

This clone was found a few times. This chain joins TRBV19 and TRBJ2-5; 8 bases agree with TRBD1. With V trimmed by 5 bases and J by 2 bases, 4 bases remained unmatched. The germline V gene has CDR1 LNHDA and CDR2 SQIVND (reference sequence). CDR3 length equals 14 residues. The CDR3 bases are TGTGCCAGTAGTCTCGGACAGGGTCAAGAGACCCAGTACTTC. Amino acids: CASSLGQGQETQYF.

This clone occurred once. The J gene is TRBJ2-3, the V gene TRBV4-1; 11 bases map to TRBD2. CDR3 length equals 18 residues. V lost 0 bases and J lost 4; bases outside the gene matches: 9. Germline CDR1 and CDR2: MGHRA and YSYEKL. The CDR3 sequence is CASSQDKSLAGGADTQYF. In nucleotides, the CDR3 is TGCGCCAGCAGCCAAGATAAAAGTCTAGCGGGGGGCGCAGATACGCAGTATTTT.

The chain joins TRBV6-5 to TRBJ1-1, with D maybe TRBD1 (5 bases). The germline CDR1 and CDR2 sequences are MNHEY and SVGAGI. The CDR3 has 15 residues. V gave up 0 bases and J gave up 4 bases, with 12 bases separating them. CDR3 sequence: CASSYSSVRGTEAFF. CDR3 DNA sequence: TGTGCCAGCAGTTACTCGTCCGTAAGGGGCACTGAAGCTTTCTTT.

The V call is TRBV5-8, the J call TRBJ1-5, with no clear D. In germline, CDR1 is SGHTS, CDR2 YDEGEE. The CDR3 runs 16 residues. Trimming removed 3 bases from V and 0 bases from J, with 13 bases in between. CDR3 coding DNA: TGTGCCAGCAGCTCTAATGTTGTGTATAGCAATCAGCCCCAGCATTTT. Protein: CASSSNVVYSNQPQHF.

This chain joins TRBV6-6 and TRBJ1-2; D might be TRBD1 (6 bases). The V gene lost 2 bases and the J gene lost 8 bases, with 12 bases spanning the gap. In germline, CDR1 is MNHNY, CDR2 SVGAGI (reference sequence). The CDR3 runs 13 residues. For the CDR3, the DNA is TGTGCCAGCAGTTACGAGGGGGTGGAAGGCTACACCTTC. As protein: CASSYEGVEGYTF.

The chain recombines TRBV19 with TRBJ2-1, with 7 bases that match TRBD2. The CDR3 length is 16 residues. The germline CDR1 and CDR2 sequences are LNHDA and SQIVND (reference sequence). The V and J ends lost 0 bases and 4 bases, in that order; junction bases with no gene match: 6. The CDR3: CASSIEAGKTYNEQFF. The DNA of the CDR3 is TGTGCCAGTAGTATAGAAGCGGGGAAGACTTACAATGAGCAGTTCTTC.

This clone was observed a single time. This sequence joins TRBV3-1 (or the pseudogene TRBV3-2) and TRBJ2-5, with 16 bases aligning to TRBD2. Per germline, CDR1 LGHDT and CDR2 YNNKEL (reference sequence). The CDR3 extends over 19 amino acids. The V segment lost 0 bases and the J segment 5 bases; nucleotides outside the gene matches: 9. CDR3 DNA sequence: TGTGCCAGCAGCCAAGAAGGGACTAGCGGGAGGGCCGGAGTCGAGACCCAGTACTTC. Amino acid sequence: CASSQEGTSGRAGVETQYF.

The CDR3 DNA is TGTGCCAGCAGAGCAACAGGGGCCGAAGGGAATGAGCAGTTCTTC. Protein: CASRATGAEGNEQFF. The V call is TRBV7-2, the J call TRBJ2-1; 7 bases are a match to TRBD1. Per germline, CDR1 SGHTA and CDR2 FQGNSA. This CDR3 has 15 amino acids. V lost 6 bases, J lost 7 bases, and 12 bases stayed unmatched.

V gene TRBV11-2 combines with J gene TRBJ2-1; tentatively, D is TRBD1 (6 bases). Germline V gene sequence: CDR1 SGHAT, CDR2 FQNNGV. This CDR3 contains 15 residues. V gave up 3 bases and J gave up 6 bases, with 15 bases separating them. CDR3 DNA: TGTGCCAGCAGCTTTAGGCCCGGGACACCCAATGAGCAGTTCTTC. Encoded protein: CASSFRPGTPNEQFF.

V gene TRBV25-1 combines with J gene TRBJ2-3; a possible D gene is TRBD1 (6 bases). From germline, CDR1 is MGHDK and CDR2 SYGVNS. V lost 6 bases, J lost 6 bases, and 19 bases lay in between. This CDR3 has 15 residues. The DNA of the CDR3 is TGTGCCAGCAGCCTCACCGGGACATTGAGGGATACGCAGTATTTT. It yields the protein CASSLTGTLRDTQYF. Filled out from reference TRBV25-1 and TRBJ2-3, the complete variable domain reads EADIYQTPRYLVIGTGKKITLECSQTMGHDKMYWYQQDPGMELHLIHYSYGVNSTEKGDLSSESTVSRIRTEHFPLTLESARPSHTSQYLCASSLTGTLRDTQYFGPGTRLTVL.